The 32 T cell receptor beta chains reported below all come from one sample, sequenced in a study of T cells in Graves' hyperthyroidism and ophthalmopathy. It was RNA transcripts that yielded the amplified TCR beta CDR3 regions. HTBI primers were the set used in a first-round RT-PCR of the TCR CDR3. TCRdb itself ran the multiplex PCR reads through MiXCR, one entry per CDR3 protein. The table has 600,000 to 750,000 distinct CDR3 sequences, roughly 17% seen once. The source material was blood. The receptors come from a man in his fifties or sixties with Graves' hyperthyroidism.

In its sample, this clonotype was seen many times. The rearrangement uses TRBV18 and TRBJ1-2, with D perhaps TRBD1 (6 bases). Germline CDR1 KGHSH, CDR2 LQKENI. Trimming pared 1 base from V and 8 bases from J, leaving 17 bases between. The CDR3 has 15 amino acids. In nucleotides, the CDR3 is TGTGCCAGCTCACCACAACAAACAGGGCCGGGGGGCTACACCTTC. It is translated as CASSPQQTGPGGYTF.

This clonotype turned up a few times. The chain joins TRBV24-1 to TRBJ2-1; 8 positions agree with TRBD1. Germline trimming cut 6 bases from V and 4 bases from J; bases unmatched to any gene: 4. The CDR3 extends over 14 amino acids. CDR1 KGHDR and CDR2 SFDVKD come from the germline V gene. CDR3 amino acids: CATSPGQAYNEQFF. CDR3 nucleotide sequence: TGTGCCACCAGTCCGGGACAGGCTTACAATGAGCAGTTCTTC.

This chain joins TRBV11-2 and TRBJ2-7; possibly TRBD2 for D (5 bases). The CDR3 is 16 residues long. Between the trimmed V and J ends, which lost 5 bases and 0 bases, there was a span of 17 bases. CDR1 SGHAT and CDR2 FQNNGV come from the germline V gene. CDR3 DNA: TGTGCCAGCAGCCCCTTGGGAGCCTTAAGCTCCTACGAGCAGTACTTC. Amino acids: CASSPLGALSSYEQYF.

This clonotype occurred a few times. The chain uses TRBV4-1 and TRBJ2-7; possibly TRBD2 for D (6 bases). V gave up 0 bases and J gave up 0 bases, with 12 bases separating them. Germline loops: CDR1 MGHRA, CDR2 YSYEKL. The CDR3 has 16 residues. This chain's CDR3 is CASSQDPGLPSYEQYF. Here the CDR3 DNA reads TGCGCCAGCAGCCAAGATCCGGGACTTCCCTCCTACGAGCAGTACTTC.

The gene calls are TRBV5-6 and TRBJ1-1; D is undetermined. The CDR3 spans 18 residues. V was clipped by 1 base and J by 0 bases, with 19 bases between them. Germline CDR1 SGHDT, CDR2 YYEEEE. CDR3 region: CASSLMGRAHQMNTEAFF. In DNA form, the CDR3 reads TGTGCCAGCAGCTTGATGGGGAGGGCCCACCAAATGAACACTGAAGCTTTCTTT.

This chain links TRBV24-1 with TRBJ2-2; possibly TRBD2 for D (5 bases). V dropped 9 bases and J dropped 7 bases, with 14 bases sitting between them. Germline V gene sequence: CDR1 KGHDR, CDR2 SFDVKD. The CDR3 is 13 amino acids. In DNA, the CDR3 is TGTGCCACCCGACCGGGGATTATCGGGGAGCTGTTTTTT. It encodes CATRPGIIGELFF.

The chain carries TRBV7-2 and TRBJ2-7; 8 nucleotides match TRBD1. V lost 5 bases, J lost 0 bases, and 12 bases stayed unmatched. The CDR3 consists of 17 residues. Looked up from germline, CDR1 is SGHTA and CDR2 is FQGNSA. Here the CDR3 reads CASSHSERDRTSYEQYF. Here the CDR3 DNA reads TGTGCCAGCAGCCACTCGGAGAGGGACAGGACCTCCTACGAGCAGTACTTC.

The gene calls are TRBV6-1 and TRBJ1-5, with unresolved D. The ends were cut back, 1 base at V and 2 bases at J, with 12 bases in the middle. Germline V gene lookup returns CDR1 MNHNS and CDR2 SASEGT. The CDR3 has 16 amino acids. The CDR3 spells CASSEGEGFGNQPQHF. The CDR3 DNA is TGTGCCAGCAGTGAAGGGGAAGGGTTTGGCAATCAGCCCCAGCATTTT.

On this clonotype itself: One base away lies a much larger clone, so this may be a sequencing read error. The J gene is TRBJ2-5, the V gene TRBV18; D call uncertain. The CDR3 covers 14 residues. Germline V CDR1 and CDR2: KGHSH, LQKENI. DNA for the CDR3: TGTGCCAGGTCACCAACAGCAGGCCGCGAGGCCCAGTACTTC. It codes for CARSPTAGREAQYF.

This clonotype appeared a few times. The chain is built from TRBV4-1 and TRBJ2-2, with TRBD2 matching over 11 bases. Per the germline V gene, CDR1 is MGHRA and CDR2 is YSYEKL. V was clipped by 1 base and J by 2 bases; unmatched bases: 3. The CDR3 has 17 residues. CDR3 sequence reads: CASSQVLAGVNTGELFF. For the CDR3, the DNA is TGCGCCAGCAGCCAAGTACTAGCGGGAGTTAACACCGGGGAGCTGTTTTTT.

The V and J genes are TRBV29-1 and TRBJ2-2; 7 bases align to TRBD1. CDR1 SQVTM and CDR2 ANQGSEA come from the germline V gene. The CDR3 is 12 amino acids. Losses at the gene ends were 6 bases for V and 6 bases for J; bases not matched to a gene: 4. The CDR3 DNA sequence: TGCAGCGTGTCCCAGGGGGCCGGGGAGCTGTTTTTT. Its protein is CSVSQGAGELFF.

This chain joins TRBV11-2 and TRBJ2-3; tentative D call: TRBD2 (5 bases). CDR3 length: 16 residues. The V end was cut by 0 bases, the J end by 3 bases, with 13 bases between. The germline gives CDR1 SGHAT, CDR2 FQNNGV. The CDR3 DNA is TGTGCCAGCAGCTTAGATGGAACGGGGTGGACAGATACGCAGTATTTT. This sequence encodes CASSLDGTGWTDTQYF. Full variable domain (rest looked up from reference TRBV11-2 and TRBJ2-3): EAGVAQSPRYKIIEKRQSVAFWCNPISGHATLYWYQQILGQGPKLLIQFQNNGVVDDSQLPKDRFSAERLKGVDSTLKIQPAKLEDSAVYLCASSLDGTGWTDTQYFGPGTRLTVL.

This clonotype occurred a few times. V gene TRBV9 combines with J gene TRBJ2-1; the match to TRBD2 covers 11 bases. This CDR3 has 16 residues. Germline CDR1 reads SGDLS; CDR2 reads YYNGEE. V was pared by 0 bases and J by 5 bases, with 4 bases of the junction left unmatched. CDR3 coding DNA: TGTGCCAGCAGCGTAGGTGGGACTAGCGGTAACAATGAGCAGTTCTTC. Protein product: CASSVGGTSGNNEQFF. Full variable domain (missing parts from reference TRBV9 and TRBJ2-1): DSGVTQTPKHLITATGQRVTLRCSPRSGDLSVYWYQQSLDQGLQFLIQYYNGEERAKGNILERFSAQQFPDLHSELNLSSLELGDSALYFCASSVGGTSGNNEQFFGPGTRLTVL.

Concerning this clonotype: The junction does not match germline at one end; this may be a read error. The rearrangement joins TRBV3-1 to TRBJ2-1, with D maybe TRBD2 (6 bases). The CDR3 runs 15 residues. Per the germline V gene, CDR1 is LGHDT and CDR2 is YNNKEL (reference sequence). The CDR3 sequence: CASSRRESPYDEQFF. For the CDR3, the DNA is TGTGCCAGCAGCCGTCGGGAGTCCCCCTACGATGAGCAGTTCTTC.

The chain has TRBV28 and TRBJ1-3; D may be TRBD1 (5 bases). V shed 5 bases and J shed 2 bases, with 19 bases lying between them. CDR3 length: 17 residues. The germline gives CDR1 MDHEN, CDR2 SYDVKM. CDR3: CASSRLVRGNAGNTIYF. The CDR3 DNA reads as TGTGCCAGCAGTCGGCTTGTAAGGGGTAATGCTGGAAACACCATATATTTT.

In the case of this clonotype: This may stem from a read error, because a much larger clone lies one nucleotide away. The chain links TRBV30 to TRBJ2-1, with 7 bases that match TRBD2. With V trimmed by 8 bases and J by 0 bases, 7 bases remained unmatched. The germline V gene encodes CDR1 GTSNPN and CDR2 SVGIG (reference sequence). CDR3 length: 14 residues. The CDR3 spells CAPGAGSSYNEQFF. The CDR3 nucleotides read TGTGCCCCGGGAGCGGGGAGCTCCTACAATGAGCAGTTCTTC.

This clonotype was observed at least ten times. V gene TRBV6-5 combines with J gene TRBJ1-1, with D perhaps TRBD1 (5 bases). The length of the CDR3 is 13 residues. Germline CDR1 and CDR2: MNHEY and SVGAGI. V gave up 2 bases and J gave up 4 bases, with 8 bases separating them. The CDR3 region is CASSYRDSTEAFF. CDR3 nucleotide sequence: TGTGCCAGCAGTTACAGAGACAGCACTGAAGCTTTCTTT.

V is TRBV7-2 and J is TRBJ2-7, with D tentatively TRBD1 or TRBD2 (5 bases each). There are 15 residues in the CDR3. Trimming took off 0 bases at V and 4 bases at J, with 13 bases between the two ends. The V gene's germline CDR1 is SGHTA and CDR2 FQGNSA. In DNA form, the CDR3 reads TGTGCCAGCAGCTTAGCGAAGGGACCACAATACGAGCAGTACTTC. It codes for CASSLAKGPQYEQYF.

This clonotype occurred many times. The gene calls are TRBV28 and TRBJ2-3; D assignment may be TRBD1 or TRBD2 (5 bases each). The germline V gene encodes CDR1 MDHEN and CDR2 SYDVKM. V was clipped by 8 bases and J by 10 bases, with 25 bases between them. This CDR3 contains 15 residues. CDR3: CASGDKWGDRGAQYF. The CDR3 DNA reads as TGTGCCAGCGGCGACAAATGGGGAGATCGAGGGGCGCAGTATTTT.

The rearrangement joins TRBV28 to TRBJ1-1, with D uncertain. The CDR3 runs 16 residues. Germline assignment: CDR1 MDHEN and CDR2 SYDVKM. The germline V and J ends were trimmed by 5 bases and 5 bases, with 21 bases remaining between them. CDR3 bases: TGTGCCAGCAGTCAGCCAGGACGGGGAGAATGGACTGAAGCTTTCTTT. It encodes CASSQPGRGEWTEAFF.

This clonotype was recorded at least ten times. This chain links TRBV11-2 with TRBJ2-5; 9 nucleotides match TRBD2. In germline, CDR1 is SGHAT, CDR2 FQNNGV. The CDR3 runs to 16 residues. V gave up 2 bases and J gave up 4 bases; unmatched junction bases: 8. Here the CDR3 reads CASSLRGREGRETQYF. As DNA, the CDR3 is TGTGCCAGCAGCTTACGAGGGCGGGAGGGCCGAGAGACCCAGTACTTC.

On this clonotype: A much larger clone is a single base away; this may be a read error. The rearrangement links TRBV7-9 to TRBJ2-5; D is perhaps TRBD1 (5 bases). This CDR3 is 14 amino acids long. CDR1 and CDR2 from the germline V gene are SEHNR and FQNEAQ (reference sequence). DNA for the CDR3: TGTGCCGGCAGCTTAGGCCAGGGATTGGAGACCCAGTACTTC. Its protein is CAGSLGQGLETQYF. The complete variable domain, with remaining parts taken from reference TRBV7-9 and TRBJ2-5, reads DTGVSQNPRHKITKRGQNVTFRCDPISEHNRLYWYRQTLGQGPEFLTYFQNEAQLEKSRLLSDRFSAERPKGSFSTLEIQRTEQGDSAMYLCAGSLGQGLETQYFGPGTRLLVL.

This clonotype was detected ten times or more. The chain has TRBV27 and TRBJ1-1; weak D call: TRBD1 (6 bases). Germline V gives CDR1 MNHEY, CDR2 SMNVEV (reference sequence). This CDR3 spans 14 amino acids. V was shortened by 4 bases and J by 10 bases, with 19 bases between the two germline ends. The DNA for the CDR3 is TGTGCCAGCAGTTCTGGGGGCGTCCCGGGGGGAGCTTTCTTT. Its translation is CASSSGGVPGGAFF.

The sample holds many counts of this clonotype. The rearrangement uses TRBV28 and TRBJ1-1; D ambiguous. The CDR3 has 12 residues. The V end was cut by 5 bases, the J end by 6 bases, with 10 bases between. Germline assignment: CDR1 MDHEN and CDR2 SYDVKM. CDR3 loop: CASSTGSPEAFF. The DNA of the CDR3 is TGTGCCAGCAGTACGGGTTCCCCTGAAGCTTTCTTT.

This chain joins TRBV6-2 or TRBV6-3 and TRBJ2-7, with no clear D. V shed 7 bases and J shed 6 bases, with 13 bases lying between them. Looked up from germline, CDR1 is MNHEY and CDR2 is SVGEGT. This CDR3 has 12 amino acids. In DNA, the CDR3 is TGTGCCAGCAATTTGGCCGTGGGCGAGCAGTACTTC. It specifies CASNLAVGEQYF.

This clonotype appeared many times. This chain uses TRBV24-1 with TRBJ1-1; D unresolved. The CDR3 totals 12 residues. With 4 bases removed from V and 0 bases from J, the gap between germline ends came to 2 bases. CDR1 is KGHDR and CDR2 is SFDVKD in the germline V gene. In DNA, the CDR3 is TGTGCCACCAGTGACGTGAACACTGAAGCTTTCTTT. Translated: CATSDVNTEAFF.

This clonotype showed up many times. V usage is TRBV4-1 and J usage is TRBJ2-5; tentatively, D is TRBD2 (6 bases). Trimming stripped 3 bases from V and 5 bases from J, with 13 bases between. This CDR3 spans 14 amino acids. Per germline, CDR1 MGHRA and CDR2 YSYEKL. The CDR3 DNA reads TGCGCCAGCAGCCATATAGCGGAGACGGAGACCCAGTACTTC. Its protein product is CASSHIAETETQYF.

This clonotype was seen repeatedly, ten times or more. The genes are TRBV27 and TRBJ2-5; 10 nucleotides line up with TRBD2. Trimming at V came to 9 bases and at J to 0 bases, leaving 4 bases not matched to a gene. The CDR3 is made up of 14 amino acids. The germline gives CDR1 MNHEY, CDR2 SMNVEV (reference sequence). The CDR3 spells CASGTSGNQETQYF. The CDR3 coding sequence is TGTGCCAGTGGAACTAGCGGGAACCAAGAGACCCAGTACTTC.

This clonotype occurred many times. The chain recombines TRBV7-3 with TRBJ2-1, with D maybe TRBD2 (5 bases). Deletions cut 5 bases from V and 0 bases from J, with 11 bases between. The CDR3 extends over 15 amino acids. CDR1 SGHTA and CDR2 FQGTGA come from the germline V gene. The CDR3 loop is CASSPQGSSYNEQFF. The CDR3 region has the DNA TGTGCCAGCAGCCCGCAAGGGAGCTCCTACAATGAGCAGTTCTTC.

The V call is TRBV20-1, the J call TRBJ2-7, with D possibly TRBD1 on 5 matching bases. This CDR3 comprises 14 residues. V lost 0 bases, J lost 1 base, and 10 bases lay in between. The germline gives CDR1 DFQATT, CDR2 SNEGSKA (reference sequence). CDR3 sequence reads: CSARDWGGSYEQYF. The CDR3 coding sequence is TGCAGTGCTAGAGATTGGGGCGGTTCCTACGAGCAGTACTTC.

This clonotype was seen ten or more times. The DNA for the CDR3 is TGCGCCAGCAGCACGGGGACAGGCGGATATGGCTACACCTTC. Protein sequence: CASSTGTGGYGYTF. The V and J genes are TRBV5-1 and TRBJ1-2, with 8 bases fitting TRBD1. There are 14 residues in the CDR3. Looked up from germline, CDR1 is SGHRS and CDR2 is YFSETQ. V shed 4 bases and J 5 bases; nucleotides not matched to a gene: 7. Filled out from reference TRBV5-1 and TRBJ1-2, the complete variable domain reads KAGVTQTPRYLIKTRGQQVTLSCSPISGHRSVSWYQQTPGQGLQFLFEYFSETQRNKGNFPGRFSGRQFSNSRSEMNVSTLELGDSALYLCASSTGTGGYGYTFGSGTRLTVV.

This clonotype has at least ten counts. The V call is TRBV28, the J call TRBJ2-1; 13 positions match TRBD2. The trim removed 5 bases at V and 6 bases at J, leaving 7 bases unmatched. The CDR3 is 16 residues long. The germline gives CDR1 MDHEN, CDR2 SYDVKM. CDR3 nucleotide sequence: TGTGCCAGCAGTCTGTGGACTAGCGGGAGAGGCAATGAGCAGTTCTTC. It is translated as CASSLWTSGRGNEQFF.